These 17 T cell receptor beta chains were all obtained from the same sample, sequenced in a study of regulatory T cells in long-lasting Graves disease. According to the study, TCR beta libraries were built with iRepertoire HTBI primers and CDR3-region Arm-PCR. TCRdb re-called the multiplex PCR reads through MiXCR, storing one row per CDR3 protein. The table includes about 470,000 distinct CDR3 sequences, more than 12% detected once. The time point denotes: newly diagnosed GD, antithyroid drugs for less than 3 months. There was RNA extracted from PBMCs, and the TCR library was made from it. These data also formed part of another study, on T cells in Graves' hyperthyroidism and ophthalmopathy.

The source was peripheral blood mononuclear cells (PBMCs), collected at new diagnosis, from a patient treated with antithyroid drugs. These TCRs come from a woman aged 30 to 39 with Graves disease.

The CDR3 reads CATLGTGYYNEQFF. Written as DNA, the CDR3 is TGTGCCACCCTAGGGACAGGGTACTACAATGAGCAGTTCTTC. The V gene is TRBV12-3 or TRBV12-4, the J gene TRBJ2-1; TRBD1 matches 9 bases. J gave up 3 bases and V 10 bases, and 7 bases lay outside the gene matches. The CDR3 is 14 residues long.

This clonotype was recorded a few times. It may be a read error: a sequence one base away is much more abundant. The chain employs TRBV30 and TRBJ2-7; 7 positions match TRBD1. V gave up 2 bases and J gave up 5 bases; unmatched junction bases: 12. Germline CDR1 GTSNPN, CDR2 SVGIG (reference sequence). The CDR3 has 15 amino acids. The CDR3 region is CAWSTPTGSLNEQYF. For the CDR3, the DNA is TGTGCCTGGAGTACCCCGACAGGGTCGTTGAACGAGCAGTACTTC.

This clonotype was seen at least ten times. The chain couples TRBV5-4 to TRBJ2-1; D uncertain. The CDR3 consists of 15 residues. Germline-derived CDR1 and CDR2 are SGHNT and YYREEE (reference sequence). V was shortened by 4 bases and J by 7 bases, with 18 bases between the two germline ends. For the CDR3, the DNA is TGTGCCAGCAGCCCTCGAGCCCCCCAGGATAATGAGCAGTTCTTC. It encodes CASSPRAPQDNEQFF.

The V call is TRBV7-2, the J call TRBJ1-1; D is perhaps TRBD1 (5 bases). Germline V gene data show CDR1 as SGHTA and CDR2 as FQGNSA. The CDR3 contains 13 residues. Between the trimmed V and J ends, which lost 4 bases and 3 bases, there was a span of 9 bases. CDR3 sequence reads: CASSWDEDTEAFF. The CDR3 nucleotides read TGTGCCAGCAGCTGGGACGAGGACACTGAAGCTTTCTTT.

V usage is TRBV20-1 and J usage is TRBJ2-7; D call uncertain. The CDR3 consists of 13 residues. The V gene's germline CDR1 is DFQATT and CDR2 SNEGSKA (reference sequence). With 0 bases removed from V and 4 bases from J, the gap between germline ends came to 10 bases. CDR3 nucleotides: TGCAGTGCTAGAGAAGGAGAGACTTACGAGCAGTACTTC. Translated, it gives CSAREGETYEQYF.

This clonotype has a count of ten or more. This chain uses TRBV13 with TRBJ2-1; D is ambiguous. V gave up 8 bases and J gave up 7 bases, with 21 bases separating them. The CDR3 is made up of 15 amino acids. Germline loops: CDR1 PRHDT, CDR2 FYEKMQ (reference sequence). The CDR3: CASQLGAPEGNEQFF. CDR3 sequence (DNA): TGTGCCAGCCAGCTGGGTGCCCCCGAAGGGAATGAGCAGTTCTTC.

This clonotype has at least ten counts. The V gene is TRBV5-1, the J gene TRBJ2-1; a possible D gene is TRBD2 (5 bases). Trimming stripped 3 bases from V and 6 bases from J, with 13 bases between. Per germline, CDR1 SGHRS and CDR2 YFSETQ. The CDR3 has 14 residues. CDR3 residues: CASSYGEQGNEQFF. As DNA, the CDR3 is TGCGCCAGCAGCTACGGGGAACAAGGCAATGAGCAGTTCTTC.

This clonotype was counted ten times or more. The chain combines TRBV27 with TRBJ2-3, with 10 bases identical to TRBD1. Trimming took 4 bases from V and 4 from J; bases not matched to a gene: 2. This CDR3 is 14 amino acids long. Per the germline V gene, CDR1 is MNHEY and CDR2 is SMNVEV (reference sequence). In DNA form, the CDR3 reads TGTGCCAGCAGTTATGGGACAGGGGCAGATACGCAGTATTTT. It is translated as CASSYGTGADTQYF.

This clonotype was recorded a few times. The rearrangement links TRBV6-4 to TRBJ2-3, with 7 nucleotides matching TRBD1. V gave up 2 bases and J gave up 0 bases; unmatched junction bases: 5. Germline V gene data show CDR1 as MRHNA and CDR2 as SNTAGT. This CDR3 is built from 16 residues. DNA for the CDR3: TGTGCCAGCAGTGACCGAGGGGGCCTGAGCACAGATACGCAGTATTTT. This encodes CASSDRGGLSTDTQYF.

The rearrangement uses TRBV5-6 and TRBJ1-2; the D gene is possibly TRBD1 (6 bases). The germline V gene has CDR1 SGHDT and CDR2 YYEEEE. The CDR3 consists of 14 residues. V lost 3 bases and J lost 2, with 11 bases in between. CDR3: CASSYRVLNYGYTF. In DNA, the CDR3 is TGTGCCAGCAGCTACAGGGTATTAAACTATGGCTACACCTTC.

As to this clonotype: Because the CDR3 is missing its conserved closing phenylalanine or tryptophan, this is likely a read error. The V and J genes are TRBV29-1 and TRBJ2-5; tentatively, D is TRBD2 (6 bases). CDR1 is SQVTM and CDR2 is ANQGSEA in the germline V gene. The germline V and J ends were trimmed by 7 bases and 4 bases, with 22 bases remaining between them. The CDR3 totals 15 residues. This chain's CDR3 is CSAAGGVGGGETQYS. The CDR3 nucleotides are TGCAGCGCTGCGGGCGGGGTGGGAGGTGGAGAGACCCAGTACTCC.

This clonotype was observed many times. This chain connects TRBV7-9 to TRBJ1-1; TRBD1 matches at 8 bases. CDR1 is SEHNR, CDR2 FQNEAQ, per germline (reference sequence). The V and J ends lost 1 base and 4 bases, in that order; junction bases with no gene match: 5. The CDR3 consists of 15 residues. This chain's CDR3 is CASSLGTGWGTEAFF. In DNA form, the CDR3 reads TGTGCCAGCAGCTTAGGGACAGGGTGGGGCACTGAAGCTTTCTTT.

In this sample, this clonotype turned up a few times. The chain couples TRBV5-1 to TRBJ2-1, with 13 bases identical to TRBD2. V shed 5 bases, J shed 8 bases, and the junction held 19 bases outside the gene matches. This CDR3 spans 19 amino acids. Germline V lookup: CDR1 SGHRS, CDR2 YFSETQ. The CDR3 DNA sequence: TGCGCCAGCAGGGGACCCATTAGGAGGACTAGCGGGAGAGGCGATGAGCAGTTCTTC. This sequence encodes CASRGPIRRTSGRGDEQFF.

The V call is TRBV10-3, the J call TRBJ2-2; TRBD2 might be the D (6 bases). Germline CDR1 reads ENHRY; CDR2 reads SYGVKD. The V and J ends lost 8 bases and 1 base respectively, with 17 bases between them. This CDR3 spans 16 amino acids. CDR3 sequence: CAIFTEAGRNTGELFF. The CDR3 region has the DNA TGTGCCATCTTTACCGAAGCCGGGAGGAACACCGGGGAGCTGTTTTTT.

The CDR3 sequence: CASSFSRVSSGGFLGEQFF. CDR3 sequence (DNA): TGTGCCAGCAGCTTTAGCCGTGTATCTTCCGGCGGTTTTTTGGGTGAGCAGTTCTTC. This chain uses TRBV11-2 with TRBJ2-1, with unresolved D. V was pared by 3 bases and J by 9 bases, with 30 bases between. The CDR3 runs to 19 residues. Germline V gives CDR1 SGHAT, CDR2 FQNNGV.

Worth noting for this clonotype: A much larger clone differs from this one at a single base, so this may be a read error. The CDR3 region is CASTSYGNSAQFF. CDR3 coding DNA: TGTGCCAGCACCTCTTACGGGAACAGCGCCCAGTTCTTC. The rearrangement links TRBV12-3 or TRBV12-4 to TRBJ2-1; the D gene is possibly TRBD2 (5 bases). This CDR3 is 13 amino acids long. V lost 7 bases and J 13 bases, leaving 20 bases between the germline ends.

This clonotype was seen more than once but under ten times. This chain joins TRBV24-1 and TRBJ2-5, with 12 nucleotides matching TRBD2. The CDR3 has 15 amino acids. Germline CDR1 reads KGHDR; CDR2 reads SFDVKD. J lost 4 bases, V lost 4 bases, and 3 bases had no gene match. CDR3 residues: CATSEPTSGRETQYF. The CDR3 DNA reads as TGTGCCACCAGTGAGCCGACTAGCGGGAGAGAGACCCAGTACTTC.